These T cell receptor beta chains were read from a single sample in a study of blood T cell repertoires in COVID-19. The data were produced by immunoSEQ multiplex PCR, yet TCRdb's version contains in-frame clones alone and is incomplete. The repertoire holds about 150,000 clones, with roughly 80% as singletons. The sequenced sample was peripheral blood. Source of these receptors: a man between 65 and 80 years old with active or convalescent COVID-19. Each CDR3 is given with its conserved first and last residue. A D gene is named only where the DNA matches it firmly. A row's size may be missing; if present it is once, few, many or a size class.

TRBV19	.	TRBJ2-1	12	.	TGTGCCAGTAGTACCAACTACAATGAGCAGTTCTTC	CASSTNYNEQFF
TRBV7-9	TRBD1	TRBJ1-5	19	few	TGTGCCAGCAGCTTTGTTCCCAGGACAGGGGGCTTTGGCAATCAGCCCCAGCATTTT	CASSFVPRTGGFGNQPQHF
TRBV6-2/TRBV6-3	.	TRBJ2-6	15	.	TGTGCCAGCAGTTCCCTACGGAGGGGGGCCAACGTCCTGACTTTC	CASSSLRRGANVLTF
TRBV2	.	TRBJ1-2	12	.	TGTGCCAGCCGGAGGGATATGAATGGCTACACCTTC	CASRRDMNGYTF
TRBV28	TRBD1	TRBJ1-5	14	.	TGTGCCAGCAGACCCGGGACAGACAATCAGCCCCAGCATTTT	CASRPGTDNQPQHF
TRBV4-1	TRBD1	TRBJ1-2	15	once	TGCGCCAGCAGCCAAGACCGCCAGACAGGGTGGGGCTACACCTTC	CASSQDRQTGWGYTF
TRBV11-1	.	TRBJ1-5	13	.	TGTGCCAGCAGCCAGGCCCGGGGTCAGCCCCAGCATTTT	CASSQARGQPQHF
TRBV4-3	.	TRBJ2-4	14	few	TGCGCCAGCAGCCAAGATAGGACAGAGGGCATTCAGTACTTC	CASSQDRTEGIQYF
TRBV30	TRBD1	TRBJ2-5	13	once	TGTGCCTGGACCCGGACAGGGGGAGAGACCCAGTACTTC	CAWTRTGGETQYF
TRBV18	.	TRBJ2-1	15	.	TGTGCCAGCTCACTACAAACCCCCACGATGAATGAGCAGTTCTTC	CASSLQTPTMNEQFF
TRBV2	TRBD1	TRBJ1-1	15	.	TGTGCCAGCAGTGATGTAGGGGGCTCGTACACTGAAGCTTTCTTT	CASSDVGGSYTEAFF
TRBV10-3	TRBD2	TRBJ2-2	18	.	TGTGCCATCAGCGCTGGGACTAGCGGAACCCCGAACACCGGGGAGCTGTTTTTT	CAISAGTSGTPNTGELFF
TRBV18	.	TRBJ2-5	13	.	TGTGCCAGCTCCCCCCAGGGGGGTGAGACCCAGTACTTC	CASSPQGGETQYF
TRBV6-6	.	TRBJ1-2	10	.	TGTGGCGCGGGGGTAGAATGCTACACCTTC	CGAGVECYTF
TRBV15	.	TRBJ2-5	14	.	TGTGCCACCAGCAGAGAACCCGGAGTTGAGACCCAGTACTTC	CATSREPGVETQYF
TRBV18	.	TRBJ2-5	13	once	TGTGCCAGCTCACCGGCGGGCCAAGAGACCCAGTACTTC	CASSPAGQETQYF
TRBV6-4	.	TRBJ1-1	13	.	TGTGCCAGCAGTGCACAGGTGAACACTGAAGCTTTCTTT	CASSAQVNTEAFF
TRBV27	.	TRBJ2-7	14	once	TGTGCCAGCAGTTTCGCCAGCGTCTCCTACGAGCAGTACTTC	CASSFASVSYEQYF
TRBV19	TRBD1	TRBJ1-1	13	.	TGTGCCAGTAGTCCGGGACAGAAGCCTGAAGCTTTCTTT	CASSPGQKPEAFF
TRBV6-2/TRBV6-3	.	TRBJ1-1	15	.	TGTGCCAGCAGTTACGCCCTAGCCCTGAGCACTGAAGCTTTCTTT	CASSYALALSTEAFF
TRBV6-5	TRBD1	TRBJ1-2	16	.	TGTGCCAGCAGTTCCGGACAGGGGAGGTTTAGGGATGGCTACACCTTC	CASSSGQGRFRDGYTF
TRBV24-1	TRBD2	TRBJ2-3	15	.	TGTGCCACCAGTGATTTGAGAGCGGGAGGCGATACGCAGTATTTT	CATSDLRAGGDTQYF
TRBV28	.	TRBJ2-7	11	.	TGTGCCAGCAGTTTAGGGAGGGGGGAGTACTTC	CASSLGRGEYF
TRBV5-5	.	TRBJ2-3	15	.	TGTGCCAGCAGCTTGGTACTAGATGGGACAGATACGCAGTATTTT	CASSLVLDGTDTQYF
TRBV6-5	.	TRBJ1-2	15	.	TGTGCCAGCAGTCTCCGTGAGGGAGTTGATTATGGCTACACCTTC	CASSLREGVDYGYTF
TRBV28	.	TRBJ1-3	17	.	TGTGCCAGCAGTCCGCCCCGGGACTCAGCCTCTGGAAACACCATATATTTT	CASSPPRDSASGNTIYF
TRBV19	.	TRBJ1-5	15	.	TGTGCCAGTAGTATAGTGGCGGTACCAAATCAGCCCCAGCATTTT	CASSIVAVPNQPQHF
TRBV5-1	.	TRBJ1-1	16	.	TGCGCCAGCAGCTTGAGGTACCAGGGATTGAACACTGAAGCTTTCTTT	CASSLRYQGLNTEAFF
TRBV27	.	TRBJ2-7	13	.	TGTGCCAGCAGCCTCAAACGGGTCCACGAGCAGTACTTC	CASSLKRVHEQYF
TRBV9	.	TRBJ2-7	15	.	TGTGCCAGCAGCGGACAGGGAGGTCGTAACTACGAGCAGTACTTC	CASSGQGGRNYEQYF
TRBV6-2/TRBV6-3	TRBD1	TRBJ1-5	18	.	TGTGCCAGCAGTTCCGGACAGGGAAAATTTCCCAGCAATCAGCCCCAGCATTTT	CASSSGQGKFPSNQPQHF
TRBV15	.	TRBJ1-1	14	.	TGTGCCACCAGCCCTCCCATCAGGAACACTGAAGCTTTCTTT	CATSPPIRNTEAFF
TRBV19	.	TRBJ2-5	15	.	TGTGCCAGTAGTTTACCCGGGGGATTAAAAGAGACCCAGTACTTC	CASSLPGGLKETQYF
TRBV30	TRBD1	TRBJ2-5	14	.	TGTGCCTGGACCCCGACAGGGGGCGCGGAGACCCAGTACTTC	CAWTPTGGAETQYF
TRBV7-8	TRBD2	TRBJ2-7	15	once	TGTGCCAGCAGCTTTTGGACTAGCGGGAGTGAAGAGCAGTACTTC	CASSFWTSGSEEQYF
TRBV19	.	TRBJ2-6	12	.	TGTGCCAGTAGGGGCGGGGCCAACGTCCTGACTTTC	CASRGGANVLTF
TRBV3-1/TRBV3-2	TRBD1	TRBJ2-7	14	.	TGTGCCAGCAGCCCGACAGGGGGCAACTACGAGCAGTACTTC	CASSPTGGNYEQYF
TRBV5-4	.	TRBJ1-2	16	few	TGTGCCAGCAGCTTGGCTGGGAGGTTAGCCAACTATGGCTACACCTTC	CASSLAGRLANYGYTF
TRBV19	.	TRBJ2-1	15	once	TGTGCCAGTAGTATCAACGGGGGTATTAACAATGAGCAGTTCTTC	CASSINGGINNEQFF
TRBV19	.	TRBJ2-5	13	.	TGTGCCAGTAGTGATCAGGGCCCGAAGACCCAGTACTTC	CASSDQGPKTQYF